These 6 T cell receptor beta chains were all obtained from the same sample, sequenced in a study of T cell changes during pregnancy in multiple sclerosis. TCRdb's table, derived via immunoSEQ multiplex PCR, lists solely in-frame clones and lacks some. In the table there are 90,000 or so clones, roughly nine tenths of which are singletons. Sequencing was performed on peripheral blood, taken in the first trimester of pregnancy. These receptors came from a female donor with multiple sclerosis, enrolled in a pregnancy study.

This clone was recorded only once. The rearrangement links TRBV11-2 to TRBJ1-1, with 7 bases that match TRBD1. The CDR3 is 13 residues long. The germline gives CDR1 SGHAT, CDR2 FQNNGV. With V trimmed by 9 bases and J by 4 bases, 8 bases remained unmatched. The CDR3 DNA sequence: TGTGCCAGTAGACAGGGCCCGGGCACTGAAGCTTTCTTT. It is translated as CASRQGPGTEAFF.

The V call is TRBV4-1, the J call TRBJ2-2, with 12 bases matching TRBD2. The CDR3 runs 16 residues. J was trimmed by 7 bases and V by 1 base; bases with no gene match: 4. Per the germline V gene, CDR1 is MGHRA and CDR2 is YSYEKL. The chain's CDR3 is CASSQGLAGEDGELFF. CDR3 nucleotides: TGCGCCAGCAGCCAAGGACTAGCGGGAGAGGACGGGGAGCTGTTTTTT.

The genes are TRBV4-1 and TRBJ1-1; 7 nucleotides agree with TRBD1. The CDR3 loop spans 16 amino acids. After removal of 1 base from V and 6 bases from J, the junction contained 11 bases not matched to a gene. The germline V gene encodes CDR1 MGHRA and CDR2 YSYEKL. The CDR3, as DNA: TGCGCCAGCAGCCAAGGAAAAGCCAGGGGGATCGCTGAAGCTTTCTTT. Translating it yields CASSQGKARGIAEAFF.

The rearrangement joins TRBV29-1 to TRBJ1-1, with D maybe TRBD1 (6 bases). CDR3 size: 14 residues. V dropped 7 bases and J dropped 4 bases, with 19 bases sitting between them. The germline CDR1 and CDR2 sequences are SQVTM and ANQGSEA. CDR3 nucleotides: TGCAGCGCCCGGAAACAGGGTGGCGGCACTGAAGCTTTCTTT. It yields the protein CSARKQGGGTEAFF.

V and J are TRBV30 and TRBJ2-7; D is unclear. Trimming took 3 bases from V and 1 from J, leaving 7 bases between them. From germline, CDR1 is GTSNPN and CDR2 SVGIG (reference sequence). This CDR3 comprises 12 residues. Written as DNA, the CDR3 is TGTGCCTGGAGGTCCAGGTCCTACGAGCAGTACTTC. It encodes CAWRSRSYEQYF.

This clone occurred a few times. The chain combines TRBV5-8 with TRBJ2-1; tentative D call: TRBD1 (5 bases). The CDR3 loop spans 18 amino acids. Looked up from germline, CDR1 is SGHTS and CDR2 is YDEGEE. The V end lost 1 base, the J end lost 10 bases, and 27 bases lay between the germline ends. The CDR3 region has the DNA TGTGCCAGCAGCTTGTTTTGGTTATCTGGGGCCTCATATCGGGAGCAGTTCTTC. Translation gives CASSLFWLSGASYREQFF.